The next 27 T cell receptor beta chains were all read from a single sample in a study of T cells after yellow fever vaccination (dated by TCRdb to the late 2010s). Per the publication, the treatment or condition label means: live attenuated yellow fever vaccine strain. Libraries came from 5' RACE. Sequenced using an Illumina NovaSeq 6000. TCRdb trimmed public reads at Q25 via fastp, called clones via MiXCR and kept in-frame beta chains. Identical CDR3 protein sequences are pooled into one entry, listed with their most common genes and DNA. Here the sample has some 300,000 distinct CDR3 sequences; around 10% occur a single time. Less than 3.5% of the sample is taken by the ten largest. The specimen comprised CD4+ T cells sorted from PBMCs, sampled 45 days after the yellow fever booster vaccination. These receptors originate from a man aged 18 to 30 who received the YFV17D yellow fever vaccine.

The CDR3 coding sequence is TGCAGTGCTAGTAGGGATACTGGCTACACCTTC. Translation: CSASRDTGYTF. This chain links TRBV20-1 with TRBJ1-2; D is ambiguous. The CDR3 extends over 11 amino acids. Germline V gives CDR1 DFQATT, CDR2 SNEGSKA (reference sequence). V shed 3 bases and J shed 7 bases, with 9 bases lying between them.

This clonotype was counted between two and nine times. The J gene is TRBJ2-6, the V gene TRBV7-6; no definite D call. CDR1 is SGHVS and CDR2 is FNYEAQ in the germline V gene. The CDR3 is 16 residues long. The V and J ends lost 1 base and 0 bases respectively, with 7 bases between them. The CDR3 nucleotides are TGTGCCAGCAGCTTAGGACGGCGCTCTGGGGCCAACGTCCTGACTTTC. Protein sequence: CASSLGRRSGANVLTF.

This clonotype was seen ten or more times. The chain employs TRBV12-3 or TRBV12-4 and TRBJ1-5; maybe TRBD1 (5 bases). The CDR3 runs to 13 residues. V lost 2 bases, J lost 5 bases, and 7 bases lay in between. The CDR3 region has the DNA TGTGCCAGCAGTTTACGGGGGTATCAGCCCCAGCATTTT. This codes for CASSLRGYQPQHF.

This clonotype has more than one count but fewer than ten. The V and J genes are TRBV11-2 and TRBJ2-7; no clear D gene. The CDR3 runs 15 residues. Germline V gives CDR1 SGHAT, CDR2 FQNNGV. Trimming left V 3 bases short and J 0 bases short, with 12 bases between. CDR3 loop: CASSLVKGRSYEQYF. DNA of the CDR3: TGTGCCAGCAGCTTGGTTAAGGGCCGCTCCTACGAGCAGTACTTC.

This clonotype appeared a few times. The V and J genes are TRBV6-2 or TRBV6-3 and TRBJ1-1; TRBD1 is a possible D gene (5 bases). Trimming left V 2 bases short and J 6 bases short, with 7 bases between. The germline V gene has CDR1 MNHEY and CDR2 SVGEGT. The CDR3 is 12 residues long. CDR3: CASSYDRAEAFF. The CDR3 nucleotides read TGTGCCAGCAGTTACGACAGAGCTGAAGCTTTCTTT.

The rearrangement joins TRBV5-5 to TRBJ2-1; 8 positions agree with TRBD2. This CDR3 contains 17 residues. CDR1 and CDR2 from the germline V gene are SGHKS and YYEKEE (reference sequence). V dropped 2 bases and J dropped 0; count of bases not matched to a gene: 7. CDR3 residues: CASSFSGGASSYNEQFF. In DNA, the CDR3 is TGTGCCAGCAGCTTCTCCGGGGGGGCGTCCTCCTACAATGAGCAGTTCTTC.

The rearrangement uses TRBV20-1 and TRBJ2-1, with D possibly TRBD2 on 6 matching bases. The CDR3 is 16 residues long. The germline CDR1 and CDR2 sequences are DFQATT and SNEGSKA (reference sequence). The germline V and J ends were trimmed by 2 bases and 4 bases, with 18 bases remaining between them. The CDR3 protein is CSARIRDSRNYNEQFF. The DNA for the CDR3 is TGCAGTGCTAGAATTCGGGACTCTAGAAATTACAATGAGCAGTTCTTC.

In its sample, this clonotype was seen many times. V and J are TRBV27 and TRBJ1-6; D is perhaps TRBD1 (5 bases). The V end lost 0 bases, the J end lost 4 bases, and 10 bases lay between the germline ends. This CDR3 contains 16 residues. Germline CDR1 MNHEY, CDR2 SMNVEV (reference sequence). For the CDR3, the DNA is TGTGCCAGCAGTTTATCCCCAGGGTGGTATAATTCACCCCTCCACTTT. Translation: CASSLSPGWYNSPLHF.

The chain employs TRBV4-2 and TRBJ1-6; tentative D call: TRBD1 (6 bases). V lost 0 bases, J lost 8 bases, and 11 bases lay in between. CDR1 and CDR2 from the germline V gene are LGHNA and YNFKEQ. CDR3 length: 15 amino acids. The CDR3 DNA follows: TGTGCCAGCAGCCAAGAACCAGGGGTGGATTCACCCCTCCACTTT. Translated: CASSQEPGVDSPLHF.

This clonotype was seen only a few times. This chain connects TRBV14 to TRBJ2-1; D is possibly TRBD1 (6 bases). The ends were cut back, 0 bases at V and 5 bases at J, with 17 bases in the middle. CDR3 size: 17 residues. Looked up from germline, CDR1 is SGHDN and CDR2 is FVKESK. CDR3 sequence reads: CASSQDYTGIWNNEQFF. In DNA, the CDR3 is TGTGCCAGCAGCCAAGATTACACAGGGATATGGAACAATGAGCAGTTCTTC.

Only a few counts were recorded for this clonotype. The chain uses TRBV13 and TRBJ1-2, with 12 bases matching TRBD1. Germline CDR1 is PRHDT and CDR2 is FYEKMQ (reference sequence). V lost 5 bases and J lost 7; bases outside the gene matches: 8. The CDR3 has 15 amino acids. The CDR3 nucleotides are TGTGCCAGCAGCAACACCGGGACAGGGGGCCGTGGCTACACCTTC. Amino acid sequence: CASSNTGTGGRGYTF.

This clonotype has more than one count but fewer than ten. V and J are TRBV30 and TRBJ2-6, with D uncertain. V dropped 2 bases and J dropped 1 base, with 9 bases sitting between them. The CDR3 is 15 amino acids. Germline loops: CDR1 GTSNPN, CDR2 SVGIG (reference sequence). The CDR3: CAWSPARSGANVLTF. The CDR3 region has the DNA TGTGCCTGGAGTCCCGCCCGGTCTGGGGCCAACGTCCTGACTTTC.

The chain employs TRBV11-2 and TRBJ2-3; TRBD1 might be the D (7 bases). Germline V gene data show CDR1 as SGHAT and CDR2 as FQNNGV. V gave up 4 bases and J gave up 4 bases, with 18 bases separating them. The CDR3 is 16 residues long. The CDR3 is CASSSGGNRQSDTQYF. Here the CDR3 DNA reads TGTGCCAGCAGCTCAGGGGGGAACAGACAATCAGATACGCAGTATTTT.

This clonotype was detected a few times. The chain uses TRBV3-1 and TRBJ2-7, with a weak D call TRBD2 (5 bases). The germline V gene encodes CDR1 LGHDT and CDR2 YNNKEL (reference sequence). V was clipped by 3 bases and J by 2 bases, with 11 bases between them. CDR3 size: 14 residues. The CDR3 reads CASSHLARAYEQYF. The CDR3 nucleotides are TGTGCCAGCAGCCACTTGGCGCGGGCCTACGAGCAGTACTTC.

The chain couples TRBV5-8 to TRBJ1-1; D possibly corresponds to TRBD1 (6 bases). The CDR3 consists of 12 residues. Trimming shortened V by 7 bases and J by 10 bases, and 17 bases separated the two germline ends. Germline V gene sequence: CDR1 SGHTS, CDR2 YDEGEE. CDR3 nucleotide sequence: TGTGCCAGCGGCCGCACAGGGAGGACAGCTTTCTTT. Its protein product is CASGRTGRTAFF. The complete variable domain, with remaining parts taken from reference TRBV5-8 and TRBJ1-1, reads EAGVTQSPTHLIKTRGQQATLRCSPISGHTSVYWYQQALGLGLQFLLWYDEGEERNRGNFPPRFSGRQFPNYSSELNVNALELEDSALYLCASGRTGRTAFFGQGTRLTVV.

Many counts were recorded for this clonotype. The chain is built from TRBV6-6 and TRBJ2-5, with 11 bases lining up with TRBD2. CDR1 MNHNY and CDR2 SVGAGI come from the germline V gene (reference sequence). The CDR3 consists of 19 residues. V gave up 9 bases and J gave up 2 bases; unmatched junction bases: 20. The CDR3 loop is CASRSTRKLAGEKQETQYF. The CDR3, as DNA: TGTGCCAGTCGATCCACCCGAAAACTAGCGGGGGAAAAACAAGAGACCCAGTACTTC.

The V gene is TRBV7-9, the J gene TRBJ1-5; perhaps TRBD1 as D (5 bases). The V end lost 4 bases, the J end lost 5 bases, and 12 bases lay between the germline ends. Looked up from germline, CDR1 is SEHNR and CDR2 is FQNEAQ (reference sequence). The CDR3 runs to 14 residues. CDR3 DNA: TGTGCCAGCAGCTCCCGGGACGGTCATCAGCCCCAGCATTTT. Residues: CASSSRDGHQPQHF.

This clonotype was picked up a small number of times. This chain connects TRBV4-3 to TRBJ1-6; 9 nucleotides line up with TRBD1. From germline, CDR1 is LGHNA and CDR2 YSLEER. V was pared by 4 bases and J by 7 bases, with 11 bases of the junction left unmatched. This CDR3 has 17 residues. The DNA for the CDR3 is TGCGCCAGCAGCCCTCACCCGGTCGGACAGGGGAATTCACCCCTCCACTTT. Translation: CASSPHPVGQGNSPLHF.

This clonotype was counted between two and nine times. The chain links TRBV5-1 to TRBJ1-1; D is uncertain. Germline CDR1 reads SGHRS; CDR2 reads YFSETQ. The CDR3 covers 16 residues. The V gene lost 0 bases and the J gene lost 1 base, with 13 bases spanning the gap. The CDR3 coding sequence is TGCGCCAGCAGCTTGGCCGAGCAGCGGGGGAACACTGAAGCTTTCTTT. Encoded protein: CASSLAEQRGNTEAFF.

V is TRBV5-1 and J is TRBJ1-5; TRBD1 is a possible D gene (5 bases). The V and J ends lost 0 bases and 5 bases respectively, with 12 bases between them. The CDR3 totals 15 residues. Germline-derived CDR1 and CDR2 are SGHRS and YFSETQ. The CDR3 DNA is TGCGCCAGCAGCTTGGACTTGGGGGAGGATCAGCCCCAGCATTTT. It yields the protein CASSLDLGEDQPQHF.

This clonotype has a handful of counts. This chain uses TRBV20-1 with TRBJ2-3, with 7 bases matching TRBD2. Germline CDR1 DFQATT, CDR2 SNEGSKA (reference sequence). The CDR3 has 14 amino acids. The trim removed 7 bases at V and 0 bases at J, leaving 7 bases unmatched. DNA of the CDR3: TGCAGTGTCCGAGCGGGGACTAGCACAGATACGCAGTATTTT. Translated, it gives CSVRAGTSTDTQYF.

The chain has TRBV4-1 and TRBJ2-3; tentatively, D is TRBD2 (5 bases). The CDR3 runs to 15 residues. Germline V gene sequence: CDR1 MGHRA, CDR2 YSYEKL. Trimming stripped 1 base from V and 2 bases from J, with 10 bases between. CDR3 loop: CASSQGAGLTDTQYF. For the CDR3, the DNA is TGCGCCAGCAGCCAAGGGGCAGGACTCACAGATACGCAGTATTTT.

The CDR3 sequence: CASSLERSPLHF. The CDR3 DNA reads as TGTGCCAGCAGCTTAGAGCGTTCACCCCTCCACTTT. The genes are TRBV7-2 and TRBJ1-6; D unresolved. The CDR3 is 12 residues long. The V and J ends lost 1 base and 9 bases respectively, with 4 bases between them. Germline V lookup: CDR1 SGHTA, CDR2 FQGNSA.

The chain is built from TRBV24-1 and TRBJ2-3; TRBD1 agrees at 7 bases. With V trimmed by 10 bases and J by 1 base, 4 bases remained unmatched. Germline-derived CDR1 and CDR2 are KGHDR and SFDVKD. The length of the CDR3 is 13 residues. The CDR3 DNA reads as TGTGCCACAGGGGGCGATGGCACAGATACGCAGTATTTT. Its protein product is CATGGDGTDTQYF.

The sample holds a few counts of this clonotype. The V gene is TRBV7-9, the J gene TRBJ1-1; TRBD1 agrees at 7 bases. The CDR3 is 14 residues long. The trim removed 7 bases at V and 8 bases at J, leaving 13 bases unmatched. Per the germline V gene, CDR1 is SEHNR and CDR2 is FQNEAQ (reference sequence). CDR3 coding DNA: TGTGCCAGCACTGGGGGCAGGGGGGGAGTAGAAGCTTTCTTT. Encoded protein: CASTGGRGGVEAFF.

This clonotype was recorded a few times. This chain connects TRBV20-1 to TRBJ2-3, with 8 bases identical to TRBD2. Germline assignment: CDR1 DFQATT and CDR2 SNEGSKA (reference sequence). Trimming at V came to 4 bases and at J to 4 bases, leaving 7 bases not matched to a gene. The CDR3 runs to 14 residues. Here the CDR3 reads CSATGTRVADTQYF. The CDR3 coding sequence is TGCAGTGCTACCGGGACTAGAGTGGCAGATACGCAGTATTTT.

This clonotype was seen repeatedly, ten times or more. J is TRBJ2-1 and V is TRBV7-3; D might be TRBD1 (6 bases). Germline lookup yields CDR1 SGHTA and CDR2 FQGTGA. CDR3 size: 12 residues. V lost 5 bases and J lost 7, with 9 bases in between. Here the CDR3 reads CASSIRGNEQFF. CDR3 in DNA: TGTGCCAGCAGCATAAGGGGGAATGAGCAGTTCTTC.